This passage covers 23 T cell receptor beta chains from one sample sequenced in a study of T cell responses to AZD1222 COVID-19 vaccine. Profiled with immunoSEQ multiplex PCR; TCRdb holds only in-frame clones, not every one. Counted here are 100,000 to 150,000 clones, about 91% occurring once; the ten biggest clones make up 1.5% to 2%. The material was peripheral blood, obtained 28 days after the second AZD1222 dose. Every receptor here comes from an adult who received the AZD1222 COVID-19 vaccine.

The J gene is TRBJ2-3, the V gene TRBV2; 9 nucleotides align to TRBD2. The CDR3 consists of 14 residues. V dropped 6 bases and J dropped 2; count of bases not matched to a gene: 3. Germline V CDR1 and CDR2: SNHLY, FYNNEI. In DNA, the CDR3 is TGTGCCAGCAGGGGCGGGAGGGTCACAGATACGCAGTATTTT. Translated: CASRGGRVTDTQYF.

The rearrangement joins TRBV6-2 or TRBV6-3 to TRBJ2-1; no reliable D call. The length of the CDR3 is 13 residues. Germline V gene lookup returns CDR1 MNHEY and CDR2 SVGEGT. Trimming shortened V by 5 bases and J by 6 bases, and 11 bases separated the two germline ends. In nucleotides, the CDR3 is TGTGCCAGCAGTCAACAAAACTCCAATGAGCAGTTCTTC. Protein sequence: CASSQQNSNEQFF.

The V gene is TRBV10-1, the J gene TRBJ2-5; TRBD1 matches 7 bases. The V and J ends lost 2 bases and 2 bases, in that order; junction bases with no gene match: 5. In germline, CDR1 is WNHNN, CDR2 SYGVQD (reference sequence). CDR3 length: 15 amino acids. The CDR3 spells CASSENRGRQETQYF. The CDR3 region has the DNA TGCGCCAGCAGTGAGAATAGGGGGCGACAAGAGACCCAGTACTTC.

The V and J genes are TRBV7-3 and TRBJ2-2, with 7 nucleotides matching TRBD1. Trimming cost V 0 bases and J 6 bases; bases outside gene matches: 4. The germline V gene encodes CDR1 SGHTA and CDR2 FQGTGA. This CDR3 is built from 15 residues. The CDR3 sequence is CASSLTGQGAGELFF. The CDR3 DNA reads TGTGCCAGCAGCTTAACTGGGCAGGGGGCCGGGGAGCTGTTTTTT.

The chain employs TRBV5-1 and TRBJ1-5; 7 bases are shared with TRBD1. The CDR3 extends over 16 amino acids. Trimming removed 0 bases from V and 5 bases from J; junction bases left unmatched: 8. The germline gives CDR1 SGHRS, CDR2 YFSETQ. CDR3 nucleotides: TGCGCCAGCAGCTTGGGGCAGGGGGAAGGAGATCAGCCCCAGCATTTT. Translation: CASSLGQGEGDQPQHF.

The J gene is TRBJ2-2, the V gene TRBV2; D unclear. V shed 0 bases and J shed 2 bases, with 7 bases lying between them. Germline CDR1 SNHLY, CDR2 FYNNEI. This CDR3 has 15 residues. CDR3 residues: CASSEALRNTGELFF. In DNA, the CDR3 is TGTGCCAGCAGTGAAGCGCTTCGAAACACCGGGGAGCTGTTTTTT.

The chain has TRBV30 and TRBJ1-6, with D perhaps matching TRBD1 (5 bases). The CDR3 consists of 14 residues. The germline gives CDR1 GTSNPN, CDR2 SVGIG (reference sequence). V lost 0 bases to trimming and J lost 7 bases, with 10 bases between them. The CDR3: CAWSVGSGNSPLHF. The CDR3 DNA sequence: TGTGCCTGGAGTGTAGGATCAGGGAATTCACCCCTCCACTTT.

This clone appeared a single time. This chain connects TRBV5-1 to TRBJ1-2; D not certain. The CDR3 has 12 residues. Between the trimmed V and J ends, which lost 4 bases and 8 bases, there was a span of 12 bases. Germline V lookup: CDR1 SGHRS, CDR2 YFSETQ. CDR3 coding DNA: TGCGCCAGCAGCCCAGGACGTGGGGGCTACACCTTC. Its translation: CASSPGRGGYTF.

The V and J genes are TRBV5-5 and TRBJ2-3; weak D call: TRBD2 (5 bases). Germline values: CDR1 SGHKS, CDR2 YYEKEE (reference sequence). The CDR3 consists of 14 residues. The germline V and J ends were trimmed by 4 bases and 3 bases, with 12 bases remaining between them. The CDR3 region is CASSIQRGTDTQYF. The CDR3 coding sequence is TGTGCCAGCAGCATTCAACGGGGAACAGATACGCAGTATTTT.

The rearrangement uses TRBV9 and TRBJ1-5, with D possibly being TRBD1 (5 bases). The CDR3 is 15 residues long. CDR1 is SGDLS, CDR2 YYNGEE, per germline. Trimming cost V 0 bases and J 2 bases, with 9 bases left between them. This CDR3 reads CASSVGGARNQPQHF. The CDR3 nucleotides read TGTGCCAGCAGCGTAGGAGGGGCGCGCAATCAGCCCCAGCATTTT. Supplemented by reference TRBV9 and TRBJ1-5, the full variable domain reads DSGVTQTPKHLITATGQRVTLRCSPRSGDLSVYWYQQSLDQGLQFLIQYYNGEERAKGNILERFSAQQFPDLHSELNLSSLELGDSALYFCASSVGGARNQPQHFGDGTRLSIL.

The chain recombines TRBV14 with TRBJ2-1, with TRBD2 matching over 12 bases. This CDR3 has 14 residues. Germline V gene data show CDR1 as SGHDN and CDR2 as FVKESK. V trimming: 4 bases; J trimming: 9 bases; junction bases outside the gene matches: 4. The CDR3 protein is CASSRTSGISEQFF. The CDR3 nucleotides are TGTGCCAGCAGCCGGACTAGCGGGATAAGTGAGCAGTTCTTC. Drawing the rest from reference TRBV14 and TRBJ2-1, the complete variable domain is EAGVTQFPSHSVIEKGQTVTLRCDPISGHDNLYWYRRVMGKEIKFLLHFVKESKQDESGMPNNRFLAERTGGTYSTLKVQPAELEDSGVYFCASSRTSGISEQFFGPGTRLTVL.

The J gene is TRBJ1-1, the V gene TRBV19; no reliable D call. This CDR3 contains 14 residues. V lost 6 bases, J lost 5 bases, and 16 bases lay in between. Per the germline V gene, CDR1 is LNHDA and CDR2 is SQIVND (reference sequence). DNA of the CDR3: TGTGCCAGTAGGGAATTACCTCCTGGGACTGAAGCTTTCTTT. Encoded protein: CASRELPPGTEAFF.

This chain links TRBV6-4 with TRBJ2-3; 8 bases are shared with TRBD2. The ends lost 5 bases at V and 0 bases at J; junction bases unmatched: 1. This CDR3 comprises 14 residues. Germline CDR1 reads MRHNA; CDR2 reads SNTAGT. The CDR3 sequence is CASSPSGSTDTQYF. CDR3 sequence (DNA): TGTGCCAGCAGTCCTAGCGGGAGCACAGATACGCAGTATTTT.

This rearrangement joins TRBV6-2 or TRBV6-3 to TRBJ1-5; no firm D call. V was pared by 2 bases and J by 6 bases, with 14 bases between. The CDR3 contains 15 residues. Germline CDR1 and CDR2: MNHEY and SVGEGT. The chain's CDR3 is CASSYGGQVRQPQHF. CDR3 sequence (DNA): TGTGCCAGCAGTTACGGCGGGCAAGTTCGTCAGCCCCAGCATTTT.

The chain employs TRBV29-1 and TRBJ1-2; D is perhaps TRBD1 (5 bases). Trimming left V 6 bases short and J 8 bases short, with 13 bases between. The CDR3 has 11 residues. Germline values: CDR1 SQVTM, CDR2 ANQGSEA. The CDR3 DNA reads TGCAGCGTCAAAGACAGTGGCGGCTACACCTTC. It encodes CSVKDSGGYTF.

V is TRBV10-3 and J is TRBJ1-1; 7 nucleotides match TRBD1. CDR1 ENHRY and CDR2 SYGVKD come from the germline V gene. The CDR3 covers 14 residues. With V trimmed by 9 bases and J by 0 bases, 7 bases remained unmatched. The CDR3 sequence: CAIRQGTMNTEAFF. The CDR3 region has the DNA TGTGCCATTAGACAGGGAACCATGAACACTGAAGCTTTCTTT.

The CDR3 loop is CASSPGDRALRGNTIYF. The CDR3 region has the DNA TGTGCCAGCAGTCCCGGGGACCGCGCTCTAAGGGGAAACACCATATATTTT. The chain joins TRBV28 to TRBJ1-3; maybe TRBD1 (5 bases). CDR3 length: 17 amino acids. Germline loops: CDR1 MDHEN, CDR2 SYDVKM. V lost 5 bases, J lost 4 bases, and 21 bases lay in between.

The chain recombines TRBV9 with TRBJ1-2, with D tentatively TRBD1 (6 bases). The CDR3 has 16 amino acids. Trimming removed 0 bases from V and 4 bases from J, with 16 bases in between. Germline-derived CDR1 and CDR2 are SGDLS and YYNGEE. CDR3 region: CASSVAPGGRLYGYTF. The DNA for the CDR3 is TGTGCCAGCAGCGTAGCTCCGGGGGGCCGTCTCTATGGCTACACCTTC.

The chain carries TRBV5-4 and TRBJ1-1; D call uncertain. V was trimmed by 2 bases and J by 5 bases, leaving 13 bases between them. In germline, CDR1 is SGHNT, CDR2 YYREEE (reference sequence). The CDR3 extends over 14 amino acids. Here the CDR3 DNA reads TGTGCCAGCAGCTTAGAGGCCCGAGGGACTGAAGCTTTCTTT. It is translated as CASSLEARGTEAFF.

CDR3 sequence (DNA): TGTGCCATCAGTGACGGGCAGGGGAGCACTGAAGCTTTCTTT. As protein: CAISDGQGSTEAFF. J is TRBJ1-1 and V is TRBV10-3, with D maybe TRBD1 (6 bases). CDR3 length: 14 amino acids. CDR1 ENHRY and CDR2 SYGVKD come from the germline V gene. The germline V and J ends were trimmed by 3 bases and 4 bases, with 12 bases remaining between them.

J is TRBJ1-3 and V is TRBV10-3; D not certain. This CDR3 has 13 residues. The germline V gene encodes CDR1 ENHRY and CDR2 SYGVKD. The V end lost 6 bases, the J end lost 3 bases, and 9 bases lay between the germline ends. The CDR3 bases are TGTGCCATCAGCCCACTAAATGGAAACACCATATATTTT. Protein product: CAISPLNGNTIYF.

The chain has TRBV5-1 and TRBJ2-1, with D possibly being TRBD1 (6 bases). CDR3 length equals 16 residues. The ends were cut back, 3 bases at V and 3 bases at J, with 16 bases in the middle. Germline V CDR1 and CDR2: SGHRS, YFSETQ. CDR3 bases: TGCGCCAGCAGCTCGCTGGGCGGACAGCGCTACAATGAGCAGTTCTTC. Encoded protein: CASSSLGGQRYNEQFF.

This chain uses TRBV7-8 with TRBJ1-1; perhaps TRBD1 as D (5 bases). In germline, CDR1 is SGHVS, CDR2 FQNEAQ. V dropped 1 base and J dropped 4 bases, with 10 bases sitting between them. The CDR3 length is 14 residues. Written as DNA, the CDR3 is TGTGCCAGCAGCTTAGGGCTGAGGGGCACTGAAGCTTTCTTT. Its translation: CASSLGLRGTEAFF.